This T cell receptor (beta chain) is from a study of T cells in Graves' hyperthyroidism and ophthalmopathy. At the level of the study: Before any treatment, at initial diagnosis, peripheral blood was collected.

From RNA transcripts, TCR beta CDR3 regions were amplified. Initially, a first-round RT-PCR of the TCR CDR3 employed the HTBI primer set. TCRdb processed the multiplex PCR reads anew with MiXCR; each CDR3 protein has one entry. The sample has more than 500,000 distinct CDR3 sequences, 14% seen once. Patients with uncontrolled infections, other autoimmune diseases, pregnancy or lactation were excluded. The PBMCs had their origin in more than 9.5 ml of fresh peripheral blood. Whole-study findings and limits: By a 13 V-J model, ophthalmopathy was set apart from stable hyperthyroidism.

This clonotype has a count of ten or more. Its matching antigen is unknown. After removal of 3 bases from V and 8 bases from J, the junction contained 6 bases not matched to a gene. The CDR3 runs 14 residues. Germline CDR1 and CDR2: MDHEN and SYDVKM. The chain uses TRBV28 and TRBJ2-1; 8 bases line up with TRBD2. The source of this sequence is a woman aged 40 to 49 with Graves' hyperthyroidism. Specimen: blood. The CDR3 loop reads CASSFQREYDEQFF. The CDR3, as DNA: TGTGCCAGCAGTTTCCAGCGGGAGTATGATGAGCAGTTCTTC.